Each of the 31 T cell receptor beta chains below was sequenced from the same sample in a study of T cells expressing NK-cell markers. TCRdb reprocessed the 5' RACE reads and reports one entry per CDR3 protein, with no DNA. Its table records hundreds of thousands of distinct CDR3 sequences. The specimen was blood T cells: a sorted CD56 or NKG2C T cell subset, CD4+ or CD8+ T cells, or bulk PBMC T cells (not recorded which). The receptors were gathered from a man younger than 35 in good health.

The chain employs TRBV15 and TRBJ1-2; TCRdb picks TRBD1, but there is no DNA to check that call. The CDR3 spans 18 residues. Germline V gene lookup returns CDR1 LNHNV and CDR2 YYDKDF (reference sequence). The CDR3 protein is CATSRDFPPTGGNYGYTF.

The CDR3 sequence: CASSLFSGRTSGANVLTF. The chain uses TRBV5-1 and TRBJ2-6; the TCRdb call, TRBD1, lacks DNA for checking. The CDR3 contains 18 residues. The germline V gene has CDR1 SGHRS and CDR2 YFSETQ.

The CDR3 is CASTQDRVHTEAFF. The chain uses TRBV6-5 and TRBJ1-1; the TRBD1 assignment by TCRdb is unverifiable without DNA. The CDR3 totals 14 residues. Germline loops: CDR1 MNHEY, CDR2 SVGAGI.

The V and J genes are TRBV5-1 and TRBJ2-5; with no DNA, the TCRdb D assignment of TRBD2 cannot be verified. The length of the CDR3 is 14 residues. The germline V gene has CDR1 SGHRS and CDR2 YFSETQ. CDR3 protein: CASSLANRRETQYF.

The chain uses TRBV20-1 and TRBJ2-3; TCRdb outputs TRBD2, but without DNA this stays unchecked. Germline values: CDR1 DFQATT, CDR2 SNEGSKA (reference sequence). CDR3 size: 17 residues. CDR3 protein: CSARVLARGDPRDTQYF.

The CDR3 reads CASSTGLAGSNEQFF. This rearrangement joins TRBV6-5 to TRBJ2-1; the D gene TCRdb calls, TRBD2, cannot be checked with no DNA. The germline V gene encodes CDR1 MNHEY and CDR2 SVGAGI. The CDR3 is 15 residues long.

The chain carries TRBV28 and TRBJ1-3. CDR1 MDHEN and CDR2 SYDVKM come from the germline V gene. The CDR3 has 15 residues. CDR3 region: CASSTGPPSGNTIYF.

V is TRBV12-3 or TRBV12-4 and J is TRBJ1-4; TCRdb names TRBD1, which stays unverified in the absence of DNA. The CDR3 totals 16 residues. CDR3 protein: CASSSQGLEVNEKLFF.

The V gene is TRBV11-1, the J gene TRBJ2-2; TCRdb picks TRBD1, but there is no DNA to check that call. The CDR3 spans 19 residues. The germline V gene encodes CDR1 SGHAT and CDR2 FQDESV (reference sequence). Here the CDR3 reads CASSLERTGVHGDTGELFF. The whole variable domain, remainder taken from reference TRBV11-1 and TRBJ2-2, is EAEVAQSPRYKITEKSQAVAFWCDPISGHATLYWYRQILGQGPELLVQFQDESVVDDSQLPKDRFSAERLKGVDSTLKIQPAELGDSAMYLCASSLERTGVHGDTGELFFGEGSRLTVL.

The chain's CDR3 is CASCPEPGTMGTQYF. V usage is TRBV5-1 and J usage is TRBJ2-5; there is no DNA to check the TCRdb D call of TRBD1. The CDR3 contains 15 residues. The germline CDR1 and CDR2 sequences are SGHRS and YFSETQ.

The chain joins TRBV29-1 to TRBJ2-5; TCRdb's D call, TRBD2, is unchecked because there is no DNA. Germline V gene data show CDR1 as SQVTM and CDR2 as ANQGSEA. The CDR3 loop spans 18 amino acids. CDR3: CSQTSGTSGRALPETQYF.

The V and J genes are TRBV5-1 and TRBJ2-2. There are 15 residues in the CDR3. The V gene's germline CDR1 is SGHRS and CDR2 YFSETQ. The CDR3 reads CASREWGRNTGELFF.

V is TRBV4-2 and J is TRBJ2-1; lacking DNA, the TRBD2 call made by TCRdb goes unchecked. The CDR3 runs 18 residues. From germline, CDR1 is LGHNA and CDR2 YNFKEQ. The CDR3 protein is CASSQVAQRERTYNEQFF.

The chain carries TRBV29-1 and TRBJ1-1; TCRdb reports TRBD1, a call that lacks DNA to check it against. Germline V lookup: CDR1 SQVTM, CDR2 ANQGSEA. The CDR3 loop spans 15 amino acids. CDR3 loop: CSVEVRQAIPREAFF. Filled out from reference TRBV29-1 and TRBJ1-1, the complete variable domain reads SAVISQKPSRDICQRGTSLTIQCQVDSQVTMMFWYRQQPGQSLTLIATANQGSEATYESGFVIDKFPISRPNLTFSTLTVSNMSPEDSSIYLCSVEVRQAIPREAFFGQGTRLTVV.

The CDR3 loop is CATSDYRQGDEQYF. The rearrangement joins TRBV24-1 to TRBJ2-7; there is no DNA to check the TCRdb D call of TRBD1. This CDR3 spans 14 amino acids. Germline loops: CDR1 KGHDR, CDR2 SFDVKD.

This CDR3 is CSARIPGLAPETQYF. This chain connects TRBV20-1 to TRBJ2-5; TCRdb's D gene call, TRBD2, goes unchecked for lack of DNA. Germline-derived CDR1 and CDR2 are DFQATT and SNEGSKA (reference sequence). The CDR3 extends over 15 amino acids.

The chain links TRBV6-5 to TRBJ2-1; the TCRdb call, TRBD2, lacks DNA for checking. CDR3 length: 16 residues. Germline V gene data show CDR1 as MNHEY and CDR2 as SVGAGI. CDR3: CASIRIALSSYNEQFF.

The chain combines TRBV11-1 with TRBJ2-7; checking the TCRdb D call of TRBD2 is not possible without DNA. The CDR3 loop spans 16 amino acids. The germline gives CDR1 SGHAT, CDR2 FQDESV (reference sequence). The CDR3 sequence: CASSRTGLATWGEQYF. Supplemented by reference TRBV11-1 and TRBJ2-7, the full variable domain reads EAEVAQSPRYKITEKSQAVAFWCDPISGHATLYWYRQILGQGPELLVQFQDESVVDDSQLPKDRFSAERLKGVDSTLKIQPAELGDSAMYLCASSRTGLATWGEQYFGPGTRLTVT.

The chain is built from TRBV7-2 and TRBJ1-1; absent DNA, TCRdb's TRBD1 call cannot be checked. The germline CDR1 and CDR2 sequences are SGHTA and FQGNSA. The CDR3 has 16 residues. Here the CDR3 reads CASSPLWGTANTEAFF.

V is TRBV24-1 and J is TRBJ1-1; lacking DNA, the TRBD1 call made by TCRdb goes unchecked. The CDR3 runs 14 residues. The V gene's germline CDR1 is KGHDR and CDR2 SFDVKD. The chain's CDR3 is CATSDSTLAGKAFF.

The chain has TRBV28 and TRBJ1-2. The CDR3 totals 13 residues. Germline V CDR1 and CDR2: MDHEN, SYDVKM. The CDR3 is CASSFGPAYGYTF.

The chain has TRBV7-9 and TRBJ1-6; TCRdb gives TRBD1 as the D gene, but with no DNA this cannot be confirmed. Germline CDR1 reads SEHNR; CDR2 reads FQNEAQ (reference sequence). The CDR3 runs 16 residues. The CDR3 region is CASSAQDRRPNSPLHF.

This chain joins TRBV5-1 and TRBJ2-1; there is no DNA to check the TCRdb D call of TRBD1. Germline CDR1 and CDR2: SGHRS and YFSETQ. This CDR3 is built from 15 residues. The CDR3: CASSLDRVVTGQQFF.

The chain recombines TRBV28 with TRBJ2-2. CDR3 length equals 16 residues. Per the germline V gene, CDR1 is MDHEN and CDR2 is SYDVKM. CDR3 in amino acids: CASSLLRRDGPGELFF.

This chain connects TRBV28 to TRBJ2-2; TCRdb calls TRBD2, which cannot be checked without DNA. Germline loops: CDR1 MDHEN, CDR2 SYDVKM. The CDR3 runs to 13 residues. The CDR3 sequence is CAARGPNTGELFF. The whole variable domain, filled in from reference TRBV28 and TRBJ2-2, reads DVKVTQSSRYLVKRTGEKVFLECVQDMDHENMFWYRQDPGLGLRLIYFSYDVKMKEKGDIPEGYSVSREKKERFSLILESASTNQTSMYLCAARGPNTGELFFGEGSRLTVL.

The chain recombines TRBV4-2 with TRBJ2-3; TCRdb selects TRBD2, and the lack of DNA leaves this call unchecked. This CDR3 is 20 amino acids long. CDR1 and CDR2 (germline): LGHNA, YNFKEQ. CDR3 residues: CASSQPMGPSGSERSDTQYF.

V is TRBV2 and J is TRBJ1-5; TCRdb picks TRBD1, but there is no DNA to check that call. Per germline, CDR1 SNHLY and CDR2 FYNNEI. This CDR3 contains 15 residues. CDR3 sequence reads: CASDRDNTRNQPQHF.

This chain links TRBV20-1 with TRBJ1-1; the D call of TRBD1 rests on TCRdb alone, since no DNA is present to check it. Germline V gene data show CDR1 as DFQATT and CDR2 as SNEGSKA (reference sequence). This CDR3 has 15 amino acids. The CDR3 loop reads CSAQRPPTRNTEAFF.

The chain has TRBV7-3 and TRBJ2-1; checking the TCRdb D call of TRBD2 is not possible without DNA. Germline values: CDR1 SGHTA, CDR2 FQGTGA. This CDR3 is built from 16 residues. The CDR3 sequence is CASSLTAAIAGNEQFF.

The chain carries TRBV20-1 and TRBJ2-5; TCRdb outputs TRBD1, but without DNA this stays unchecked. The germline V gene has CDR1 DFQATT and CDR2 SNEGSKA (reference sequence). This CDR3 is 14 amino acids long. CDR3 sequence reads: CSASRQGKQETQYF.

The chain recombines TRBV6-5 with TRBJ2-3; with no DNA, the TCRdb D assignment of TRBD1 cannot be verified. The CDR3 has 17 residues. From germline, CDR1 is MNHEY and CDR2 SVGAGI. CDR3 sequence reads: CASSYSSGTASTDTQYF.